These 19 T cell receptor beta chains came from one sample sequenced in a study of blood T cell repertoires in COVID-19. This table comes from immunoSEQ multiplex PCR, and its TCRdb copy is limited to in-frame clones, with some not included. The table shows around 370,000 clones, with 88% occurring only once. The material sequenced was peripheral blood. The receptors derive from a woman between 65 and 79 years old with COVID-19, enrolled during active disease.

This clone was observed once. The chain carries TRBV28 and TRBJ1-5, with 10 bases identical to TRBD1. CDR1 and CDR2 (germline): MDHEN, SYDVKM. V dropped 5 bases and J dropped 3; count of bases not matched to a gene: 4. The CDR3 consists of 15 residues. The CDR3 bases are TGTGCCAGCAGTGTAGGGACAGGGGACAATCAGCCCCAGCATTTT. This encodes CASSVGTGDNQPQHF.

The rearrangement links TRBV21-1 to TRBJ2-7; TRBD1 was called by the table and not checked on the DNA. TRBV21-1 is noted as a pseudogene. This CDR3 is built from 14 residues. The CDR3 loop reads CASSNSDRPYEQYF. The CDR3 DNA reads TGTGCCAGCAGCAATTCCGACAGACCGTACGAGCAGTACTTC.

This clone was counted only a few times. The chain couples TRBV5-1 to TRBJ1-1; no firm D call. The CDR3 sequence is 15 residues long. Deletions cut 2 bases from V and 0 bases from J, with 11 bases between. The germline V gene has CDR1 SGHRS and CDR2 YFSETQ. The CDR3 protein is CASSLRGKLNTEAFF. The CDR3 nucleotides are TGCGCCAGCAGCTTAAGAGGCAAGTTGAACACTGAAGCTTTCTTT.

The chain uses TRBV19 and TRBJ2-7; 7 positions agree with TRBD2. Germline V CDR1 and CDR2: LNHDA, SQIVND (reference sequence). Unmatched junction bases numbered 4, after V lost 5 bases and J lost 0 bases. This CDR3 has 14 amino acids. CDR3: CASSDRTSSYEQYF. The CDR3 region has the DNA TGTGCCAGTAGTGATCGGACTAGCTCCTACGAGCAGTACTTC.

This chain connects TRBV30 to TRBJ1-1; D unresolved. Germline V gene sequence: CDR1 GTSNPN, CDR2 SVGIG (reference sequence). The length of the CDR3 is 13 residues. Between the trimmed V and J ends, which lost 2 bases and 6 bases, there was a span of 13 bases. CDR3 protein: CAWSLGGPSEAFF. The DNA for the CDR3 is TGTGCCTGGAGTCTTGGAGGGCCTTCTGAAGCTTTCTTT.

The CDR3 nucleotides read TGCGCCAGCAGCTTGAAGGGGATCAGGAGCACTGAAGCTTTCTTT. Its protein is CASSLKGIRSTEAFF. The rearrangement joins TRBV5-1 to TRBJ1-1; tentative D call: TRBD1 (5 bases). Germline loops: CDR1 SGHRS, CDR2 YFSETQ. The CDR3 covers 15 residues. The V gene lost 1 base and the J gene lost 4 bases, with 14 bases spanning the gap.

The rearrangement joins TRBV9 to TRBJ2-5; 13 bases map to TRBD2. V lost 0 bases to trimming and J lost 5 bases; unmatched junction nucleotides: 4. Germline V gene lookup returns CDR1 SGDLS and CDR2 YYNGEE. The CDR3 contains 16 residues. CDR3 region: CASSVAGLAGSETQYF. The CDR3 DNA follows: TGTGCCAGCAGCGTAGCGGGACTAGCGGGGTCGGAGACCCAGTACTTC. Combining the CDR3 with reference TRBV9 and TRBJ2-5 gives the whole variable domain DSGVTQTPKHLITATGQRVTLRCSPRSGDLSVYWYQQSLDQGLQFLIQYYNGEERAKGNILERFSAQQFPDLHSELNLSSLELGDSALYFCASSVAGLAGSETQYFGPGTRLLVL.

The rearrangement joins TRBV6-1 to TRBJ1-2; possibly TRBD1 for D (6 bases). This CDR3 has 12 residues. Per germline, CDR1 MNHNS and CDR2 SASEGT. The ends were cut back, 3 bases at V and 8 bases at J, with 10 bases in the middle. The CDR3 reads CASSEDRRGYTF. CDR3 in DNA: TGTGCCAGCAGTGAGGACAGACGGGGCTACACCTTC.

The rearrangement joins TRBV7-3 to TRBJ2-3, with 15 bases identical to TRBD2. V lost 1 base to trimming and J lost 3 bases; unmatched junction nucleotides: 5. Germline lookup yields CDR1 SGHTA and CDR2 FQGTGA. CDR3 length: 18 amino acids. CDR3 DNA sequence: TGTGCCAGCAGCTTAATGGGGACTAGCGGGGGGTTGACAGATACGCAGTATTTT. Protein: CASSLMGTSGGLTDTQYF.

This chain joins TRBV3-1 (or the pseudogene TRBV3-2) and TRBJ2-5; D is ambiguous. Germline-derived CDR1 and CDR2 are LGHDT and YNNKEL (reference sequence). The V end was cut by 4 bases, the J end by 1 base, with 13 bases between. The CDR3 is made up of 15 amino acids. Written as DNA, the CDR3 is TGTGCCAGCAGCCCAGAACCCAGATTCCAAGAGACCCAGTACTTC. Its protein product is CASSPEPRFQETQYF.

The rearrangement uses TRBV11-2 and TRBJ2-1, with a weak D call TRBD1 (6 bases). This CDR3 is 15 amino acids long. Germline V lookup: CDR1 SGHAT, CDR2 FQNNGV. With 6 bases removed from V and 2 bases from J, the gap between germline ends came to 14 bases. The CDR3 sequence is CASSPTGTTYNEQFF. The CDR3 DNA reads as TGTGCCAGCAGTCCGACCGGGACAACCTACAATGAGCAGTTCTTC.

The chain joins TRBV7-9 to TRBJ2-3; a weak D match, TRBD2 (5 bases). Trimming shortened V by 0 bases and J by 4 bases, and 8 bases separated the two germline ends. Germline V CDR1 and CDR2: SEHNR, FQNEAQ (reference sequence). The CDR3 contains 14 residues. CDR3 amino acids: CASSLAAASDTQYF. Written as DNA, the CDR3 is TGTGCCAGCAGCTTAGCAGCGGCCTCAGATACGCAGTATTTT.

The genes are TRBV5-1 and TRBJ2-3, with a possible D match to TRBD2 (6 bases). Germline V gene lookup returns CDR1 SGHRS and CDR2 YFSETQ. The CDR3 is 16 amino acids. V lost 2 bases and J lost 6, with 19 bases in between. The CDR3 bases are TGCGCCAGCAGCTTAGGAGGGATGACCAGCGGGGATACGCAGTATTTT. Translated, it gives CASSLGGMTSGDTQYF.

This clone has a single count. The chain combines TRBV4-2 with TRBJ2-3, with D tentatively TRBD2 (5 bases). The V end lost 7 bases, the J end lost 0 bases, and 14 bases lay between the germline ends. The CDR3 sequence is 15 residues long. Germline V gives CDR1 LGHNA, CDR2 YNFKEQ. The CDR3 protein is CASTNFWTSTDTQYF. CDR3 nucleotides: TGTGCCAGCACCAATTTCTGGACTAGCACAGATACGCAGTATTTT.

The CDR3 region has the DNA TGCGCCAGCGCTATAGGACAGGGGGCGGGAGATACGCAGTATTTT. Translated: CASAIGQGAGDTQYF. This chain joins TRBV5-1 and TRBJ2-3; 11 positions agree with TRBD1. The length of the CDR3 is 15 residues. Germline V gene data show CDR1 as SGHRS and CDR2 as YFSETQ. After removal of 7 bases from V and 5 bases from J, the junction contained 9 bases not matched to a gene.

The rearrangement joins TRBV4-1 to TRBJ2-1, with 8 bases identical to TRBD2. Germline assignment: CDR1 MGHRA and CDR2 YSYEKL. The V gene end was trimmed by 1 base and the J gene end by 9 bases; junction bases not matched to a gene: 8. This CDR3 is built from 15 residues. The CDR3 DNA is TGCGCCAGCAGCCAAGTCCCGCTAGCGGGCGGTGAGCAGTTCTTC. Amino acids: CASSQVPLAGGEQFF.

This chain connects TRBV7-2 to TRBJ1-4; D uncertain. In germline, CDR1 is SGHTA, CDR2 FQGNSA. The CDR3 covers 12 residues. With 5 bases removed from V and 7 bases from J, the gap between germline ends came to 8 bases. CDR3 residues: CASSPGLEKLFF. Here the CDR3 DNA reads TGTGCCAGCAGCCCTGGACTTGAAAAACTGTTTTTT.

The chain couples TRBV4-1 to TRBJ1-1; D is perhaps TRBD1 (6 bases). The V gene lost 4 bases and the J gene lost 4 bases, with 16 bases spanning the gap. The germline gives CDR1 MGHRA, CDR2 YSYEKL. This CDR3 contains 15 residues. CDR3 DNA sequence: TGCGCCAGCAGCCCGGGACACTCCAAGGGCACTGAAGCTTTCTTT. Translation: CASSPGHSKGTEAFF.

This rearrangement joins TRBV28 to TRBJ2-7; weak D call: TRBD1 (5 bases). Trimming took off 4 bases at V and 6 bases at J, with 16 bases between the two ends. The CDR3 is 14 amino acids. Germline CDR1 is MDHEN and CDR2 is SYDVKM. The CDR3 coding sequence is TGTGCCAGCAGTTCGCCTGGGGATCAGGGCGAGCAGTACTTC. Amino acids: CASSSPGDQGEQYF.